These 29 T cell receptor beta chains originate from one sample sequenced in a study of beta chain features in type 1 diabetes. Since all of the isolated RNA was reverse transcribed, expressed TCRB transcripts were what got sequenced. Libraries were prepared by immunoSEQ multiplex PCR; TCRdb keeps only in-frame clonotypes and omits some of them. The table includes under 950,000 clones, roughly a sixth detected once. The sequenced sample consisted of naive CD4+ T cells from blood. The receptor source for this set is a woman aged 18-29 years in good health.

In this sample, this clone turned up a few times. This sequence joins TRBV5-1 and TRBJ2-2, with 12 nucleotides matching TRBD2. CDR1 and CDR2 from the germline V gene are SGHRS and YFSETQ. The CDR3 has 15 amino acids. The trim removed 4 bases at V and 6 bases at J, leaving 4 bases unmatched. The CDR3 loop reads CASSASGRAAGELFF. The CDR3 nucleotides read TGCGCCAGCAGCGCTAGCGGGAGGGCGGCCGGGGAGCTGTTTTTT.

This chain joins TRBV28 and TRBJ1-5; no reliable D call. Trimming stripped 3 bases from V and 6 bases from J, with 12 bases between. Germline CDR1 reads MDHEN; CDR2 reads SYDVKM. The CDR3 is 14 residues long. Here the CDR3 DNA reads TGTGCCAGCAGTTTTTTGGGAGGCGGTCAGCCCCAGCATTTT. Amino acid sequence: CASSFLGGGQPQHF.

This clone has more than one count but fewer than ten. V usage is TRBV5-4 and J usage is TRBJ2-3; tentatively, D is TRBD1 (6 bases). The CDR3 sequence is 15 residues long. The V gene lost 0 bases and the J gene lost 0 bases, with 8 bases spanning the gap. Germline V lookup: CDR1 SGHNT, CDR2 YYREEE (reference sequence). The CDR3 nucleotides are TGTGCCAGCAGCTTGGGTAGGGGGAGCACAGATACGCAGTATTTT. As protein: CASSLGRGSTDTQYF.

The chain has TRBV28 and TRBJ2-5; D remains unclear. With 3 bases removed from V and 2 bases from J, the gap between germline ends came to 10 bases. CDR3 length: 14 amino acids. Germline values: CDR1 MDHEN, CDR2 SYDVKM. CDR3 in DNA: TGTGCCAGCAGTTTTCATAACCCGCAAGAGACCCAGTACTTC. It encodes CASSFHNPQETQYF.

This sequence joins TRBV25-1 and TRBJ2-2; D ambiguous. Germline CDR1 is MGHDK and CDR2 is SYGVNS. V was pared by 5 bases and J by 2 bases, with 12 bases between. This CDR3 spans 15 amino acids. The DNA for the CDR3 is TGTGCCAGCAGTTTGGGTGTCTTTAACACCGGGGAGCTGTTTTTT. It specifies CASSLGVFNTGELFF.

This rearrangement joins TRBV15 to TRBJ1-5; D possibly corresponds to TRBD1 (5 bases). This CDR3 has 14 amino acids. Per germline, CDR1 LNHNV and CDR2 YYDKDF (reference sequence). Trimming cost V 5 bases and J 8 bases, with 16 bases left between them. CDR3 region: CATSGAAGVEPQHF. The CDR3 region has the DNA TGTGCCACCAGCGGCGCGGCGGGGGTTGAGCCCCAGCATTTT.

J is TRBJ1-1 and V is TRBV7-9; D unresolved. V lost 3 bases to trimming and J lost 4 bases, with 9 bases between them. From germline, CDR1 is SEHNR and CDR2 FQNEAQ (reference sequence). This CDR3 has 13 residues. DNA for the CDR3: TGTGCCAGCAGCTTCGAAGGGAGCACTGAAGCTTTCTTT. Protein product: CASSFEGSTEAFF.

As regards this clone: The sample carries other DNA sequences with the same CDR3. The CDR3 bases are TGCGCCAGCAGCTTAGTAGCGGGAGTGGACGAGCAGTACTTC. This translates into CASSLVAGVDEQYF. The chain carries TRBV5-1 and TRBJ2-7, with TRBD2 matching over 9 bases. After removal of 2 bases from V and 5 bases from J, the junction contained 5 bases not matched to a gene. Germline V gene lookup returns CDR1 SGHRS and CDR2 YFSETQ. CDR3 size: 14 residues.

A few counts support this clone. V is TRBV11-2 and J is TRBJ2-1; D is perhaps TRBD1 (5 bases). The CDR3 totals 16 residues. V lost 5 bases, J lost 0 bases, and 14 bases lay in between. Germline CDR1 SGHAT, CDR2 FQNNGV. CDR3 DNA: TGTGCCAGCAGCCGTGTGACAGTAAGCTCCTACAATGAGCAGTTCTTC. Residues: CASSRVTVSSYNEQFF.

This clone was picked up a small number of times. The chain employs TRBV5-1 and TRBJ2-3; 11 bases are shared with TRBD2. The CDR3 covers 16 residues. The trim removed 4 bases at V and 0 bases at J, leaving 4 bases unmatched. CDR1 and CDR2 from the germline V gene are SGHRS and YFSETQ. The CDR3 loop reads CASSRRTSGSTDTQYF. The CDR3 region has the DNA TGCGCCAGCAGCCGCAGGACTAGCGGGAGCACAGATACGCAGTATTTT.

This chain connects TRBV19 to TRBJ1-2; no firm D call. Germline V gene data show CDR1 as LNHDA and CDR2 as SQIVND (reference sequence). Trimming removed 3 bases from V and 8 bases from J, with 13 bases in between. There are 13 residues in the CDR3. The CDR3 DNA sequence: TGTGCCAGTAGTATTTACGGATTTTGGGGCTACACCTTC. It codes for CASSIYGFWGYTF.

This clone was found a few times. V and J are TRBV7-9 and TRBJ2-7; 9 nucleotides align to TRBD2. Germline V gives CDR1 SEHNR, CDR2 FQNEAQ (reference sequence). V gave up 1 base and J gave up 4 bases; unmatched junction bases: 5. The CDR3 is 15 residues long. The CDR3 nucleotides read TGTGCCAGCAGCTTAGTGGCGGGAGGGCCTTACGAGCAGTACTTC. Protein: CASSLVAGGPYEQYF.

The V and J genes are TRBV28 and TRBJ1-2, with 11 nucleotides matching TRBD1. Trimming cost V 6 bases and J 3 bases; bases outside gene matches: 9. This CDR3 is built from 16 residues. CDR1 is MDHEN and CDR2 is SYDVKM in the germline V gene. The CDR3 is CASRSLGTGGYYGYTF. The CDR3 DNA reads TGTGCCAGCAGATCACTCGGGACAGGGGGTTACTATGGCTACACCTTC.

This sequence joins TRBV10-3 and TRBJ2-5, with 8 bases lining up with TRBD1. The germline V gene encodes CDR1 ENHRY and CDR2 SYGVKD. J lost 2 bases, V lost 8 bases, and 4 bases had no gene match. CDR3 length equals 13 residues. CDR3 protein: CAIGTGLQETQYF. CDR3 bases: TGTGCCATCGGGACAGGACTGCAAGAGACCCAGTACTTC.

The gene calls are TRBV19 and TRBJ2-2, with 13 positions matching TRBD2. CDR1 is LNHDA and CDR2 is SQIVND in the germline V gene (reference sequence). V trimming: 5 bases; J trimming: 7 bases; junction bases outside the gene matches: 4. This CDR3 is built from 15 residues. This chain's CDR3 is CASSPRTSGSGELFF. The CDR3 coding sequence is TGTGCCAGTAGTCCCCGGACTAGCGGGAGCGGGGAGCTGTTTTTT.

This clone has a handful of counts. This chain connects TRBV5-1 to TRBJ2-3, with 7 bases identical to TRBD2. CDR3 length: 15 residues. Trimming at V came to 5 bases and at J to 5 bases, leaving 11 bases not matched to a gene. Germline CDR1 SGHRS, CDR2 YFSETQ. Here the CDR3 reads CASSSIAGARDTQYF. In nucleotides, the CDR3 is TGCGCCAGCAGTTCTATCGCGGGAGCTAGAGATACGCAGTATTTT.

The chain recombines TRBV7-2 with TRBJ2-5; 13 bases fit TRBD2. Near its end, the DNA agrees better with TRBJ2-7, so the J call may be wrong. The CDR3 contains 14 residues. The V gene's germline CDR1 is SGHTA and CDR2 FQGNSA. CDR3 region: CASSPRTSGSEQYF. The CDR3 nucleotides are TGTGCCAGCAGCCCGCGGACTAGCGGGAGCGAGCAGTACTTC.

This chain joins TRBV7-2 and TRBJ2-5; the D gene could be TRBD1 or TRBD2 (6 bases each). CDR1 and CDR2 (germline): SGHTA, FQGNSA. V dropped 1 base and J dropped 9 bases, with 15 bases sitting between them. The CDR3 is 14 amino acids. The CDR3 here is CASSLGGQGGAQYF. The CDR3 DNA reads TGTGCCAGCAGCTTAGGGGGACAAGGCGGGGCCCAGTACTTC.

The chain employs TRBV7-9 and TRBJ2-7, with 9 nucleotides matching TRBD1. After removal of 2 bases from V and 2 bases from J, the junction contained 4 bases not matched to a gene. Germline CDR1 SEHNR, CDR2 FQNEAQ (reference sequence). CDR3 length equals 15 residues. The CDR3 bases are TGTGCCAGCAGCTTATCGGACAGGGGAGCCTACGAGCAGTACTTC. Amino acids: CASSLSDRGAYEQYF.

This clone has just a few counts. V is TRBV5-1 and J is TRBJ2-5; D is undetermined. In germline, CDR1 is SGHRS, CDR2 YFSETQ. The CDR3 is 15 residues long. V was shortened by 3 bases and J by 2 bases, with 14 bases between the two germline ends. The CDR3 DNA sequence: TGCGCCAGCAGCTCCACAAACGGACCACAAGAGACCCAGTACTTC. Protein: CASSSTNGPQETQYF.

This clone appeared a few times. The V and J genes are TRBV7-2 and TRBJ2-7; D is unclear. Germline V lookup: CDR1 SGHTA, CDR2 FQGNSA. With 1 base removed from V and 3 bases from J, the gap between germline ends came to 13 bases. This CDR3 has 15 amino acids. The CDR3, as DNA: TGTGCCAGCAGCTTAGAGGCCGTGGGGTACTACGAGCAGTACTTC. It is translated as CASSLEAVGYYEQYF.

The rearrangement joins TRBV7-8 to TRBJ2-5; unclear D gene. Germline assignment: CDR1 SGHVS and CDR2 FQNEAQ. This CDR3 has 17 amino acids. V lost 2 bases and J 4 bases, leaving 20 bases between the germline ends. Here the CDR3 DNA reads TGTGCCAGCAGCTTAAGCTACAGATCGATGTCGAGAGAGACCCAGTACTTC. The encoded protein is CASSLSYRSMSRETQYF. Supplemented by reference TRBV7-8 and TRBJ2-5, the full variable domain reads GAGVSQSPRYKVAKRGQDVALRCDPISGHVSLFWYQQALGQGPEFLTYFQNEAQLDKSGLPSDRFFAERPEGSVSTLKIQRTQQEDSAVYLCASSLSYRSMSRETQYFGPGTRLLVL.

The gene calls are TRBV18 and TRBJ2-2; 8 bases agree with TRBD2. V lost 4 bases, J lost 0 bases, and 7 bases stayed unmatched. CDR1 KGHSH and CDR2 LQKENI come from the germline V gene. CDR3 length: 17 residues. The CDR3 sequence: CASSLNLAGANTGELFF. DNA for the CDR3: TGTGCCAGCTCACTGAACCTAGCGGGCGCGAACACCGGGGAGCTGTTTTTT.

This clone was counted a few times. The rearrangement links TRBV7-2 to TRBJ2-1, with D perhaps matching TRBD2 (5 bases). Trimming shortened V by 8 bases and J by 1 base, and 12 bases separated the two germline ends. Germline V gene data show CDR1 as SGHTA and CDR2 as FQGNSA. The CDR3 runs 14 residues. The CDR3 region is CASQLDRSYNEQFF. DNA of the CDR3: TGTGCCAGCCAACTAGATCGGTCCTACAATGAGCAGTTCTTC. The entire variable domain, with the rest obtained from reference TRBV7-2 and TRBJ2-1, is as follows: GAGVSQSPSNKVTEKGKDVELRCDPISGHTALYWYRQSLGQGLEFLIYFQGNSAPDKSGLPSDRFSAERTGGSVSTLTIQRTQQEDSAVYLCASQLDRSYNEQFFGPGTRLTVL.

V is TRBV7-9 and J is TRBJ1-1; D is unclear. The CDR3 spans 14 residues. V dropped 3 bases and J dropped 1 base, with 9 bases sitting between them. Germline V CDR1 and CDR2: SEHNR, FQNEAQ (reference sequence). CDR3 residues: CASSFFTKNTEAFF. The CDR3 bases are TGTGCCAGCAGCTTTTTCACCAAGAACACTGAAGCTTTCTTT.

This clone showed up just a few times. The gene calls are TRBV7-9 and TRBJ2-3; tentatively, D is TRBD1 or TRBD2 (5 bases each). Germline V gene data show CDR1 as SEHNR and CDR2 as FQNEAQ (reference sequence). The CDR3 runs to 15 residues. V was cut by 5 bases and J by 0 bases, with 12 bases left in between. In DNA, the CDR3 is TGTGCCAGCAGCATACCCGGGACCAGCACAGATACGCAGTATTTT. Amino acids: CASSIPGTSTDTQYF. Variable domain in full (rest from reference TRBV7-9 and TRBJ2-3): DTGVSQNPRHKITKRGQNVTFRCDPISEHNRLYWYRQTLGQGPEFLTYFQNEAQLEKSRLLSDRFSAERPKGSFSTLEIQRTEQGDSAMYLCASSIPGTSTDTQYFGPGTRLTVL.

The V and J genes are TRBV9 and TRBJ2-4, with D unresolved. The CDR3 length is 13 residues. Trimming took off 0 bases at V and 9 bases at J, with 10 bases between the two ends. The germline V gene has CDR1 SGDLS and CDR2 YYNGEE. The CDR3 nucleotides are TGTGCCAGCAGCGTAGACGTGGGAAGCATTCAGTACTTC. Translated: CASSVDVGSIQYF.

V and J are TRBV14 and TRBJ2-1; 9 bases match TRBD2. Trimming took 4 bases from V and 8 from J; bases not matched to a gene: 12. Germline loops: CDR1 SGHDN, CDR2 FVKESK. The CDR3 loop spans 16 amino acids. The CDR3 reads CASSLGGRVTSDEQFF. The DNA of the CDR3 is TGTGCCAGCAGCCTGGGCGGGAGGGTGACGTCTGATGAGCAGTTCTTC. Full variable domain (missing parts from reference TRBV14 and TRBJ2-1): EAGVTQFPSHSVIEKGQTVTLRCDPISGHDNLYWYRRVMGKEIKFLLHFVKESKQDESGMPNNRFLAERTGGTYSTLKVQPAELEDSGVYFCASSLGGRVTSDEQFFGPGTRLTVL.

This clone has only a few counts. This chain connects TRBV5-1 to TRBJ2-2; D remains ambiguous. The germline gives CDR1 SGHRS, CDR2 YFSETQ. V dropped 5 bases and J dropped 6 bases, with 8 bases sitting between them. There are 12 residues in the CDR3. In nucleotides, the CDR3 is TGCGCCAGCAGTAGGGATTCCGGGGAGCTGTTTTTT. This encodes CASSRDSGELFF.